Presented here are 20 T cell receptor beta chains from one specimen sequenced in a study of OX40 agonist ivuxolimab in advanced cancers. Clones were sequenced by immunoSEQ multiplex PCR, and TCRdb holds only the in-frame ones, with some missing. This table holds tens of thousands of clones, 88% found once. The starting material was CD4+ or CD8+ T cells sorted from blood, obtained in a trial of the OX40 agonist ivuxolimab. Receptors were obtained from an adult with an advanced solid tumor such as melanoma, head and neck, liver or kidney cancer.

The chain couples TRBV9 to TRBJ1-4; D not resolved. The CDR3 is made up of 17 amino acids. From germline, CDR1 is SGDLS and CDR2 YYNGEE. V gave up 0 bases and J gave up 0 bases, with 12 bases separating them. In DNA, the CDR3 is TGTGCCAGCAGCGTAGGGGCAGGACCAGCAACTAATGAAAAACTGTTTTTT. Encoded protein: CASSVGAGPATNEKLFF.

J is TRBJ1-1 and V is TRBV4-2; maybe TRBD1 (6 bases). This CDR3 is built from 16 residues. Germline V gene lookup returns CDR1 LGHNA and CDR2 YNFKEQ. Trimming shortened V by 4 bases and J by 4 bases, and 19 bases separated the two germline ends. The CDR3 DNA follows: TGTGCCAGCAGCCCAACAGGGTCTCCTACCCCCACTGAAGCTTTCTTT. Translating it yields CASSPTGSPTPTEAFF.

This rearrangement joins TRBV5-6 to TRBJ2-1, with D possibly matching TRBD1 (5 bases). This CDR3 is 14 amino acids long. The germline V gene encodes CDR1 SGHDT and CDR2 YYEEEE. The V end lost 0 bases, the J end lost 6 bases, and 10 bases lay between the germline ends. The CDR3, as DNA: TGTGCCAGCAGCTTGGGTCAGGGTTTCAATGAGCAGTTCTTC. Translating gives CASSLGQGFNEQFF.

The V call is TRBV5-1, the J call TRBJ2-1; D is undetermined. V was cut by 5 bases and J by 4 bases, with 10 bases left in between. CDR1 and CDR2 (germline): SGHRS, YFSETQ. The CDR3 is made up of 13 amino acids. CDR3 nucleotide sequence: TGCGCCAGCAGGACCGCGTCATACAATGAGCAGTTCTTC. It is translated as CASRTASYNEQFF.

There are a few counts of this clone. The rearrangement uses TRBV10-3 and TRBJ2-1; D not resolved. CDR1 is ENHRY, CDR2 SYGVKD, per germline. V was trimmed by 6 bases and J by 3 bases, leaving 12 bases between them. This CDR3 spans 14 amino acids. CDR3 nucleotide sequence: TGTGCCATCAGGTATTCGGACGTCTACAATGAGCAGTTCTTC. Translation: CAIRYSDVYNEQFF.

This rearrangement joins TRBV5-1 to TRBJ1-1, with D hard to call. V was pared by 4 bases and J by 4 bases, with 11 bases between. Germline V lookup: CDR1 SGHRS, CDR2 YFSETQ. This CDR3 has 13 amino acids. DNA of the CDR3: TGCGCCAGCAGCCCCGTCGAGGTCACTGAAGCTTTCTTT. It specifies CASSPVEVTEAFF.

CDR3 amino acids: CASSLAGNGYTF. The CDR3 DNA reads as TGTGCCAGCAGCTTGGCGGGGAATGGCTACACCTTC. This chain joins TRBV5-4 and TRBJ1-2; D is uncertain. Germline CDR1 and CDR2: SGHNT and YYREEE (reference sequence). CDR3 length: 12 residues. Trimming took off 0 bases at V and 6 bases at J, with 6 bases between the two ends. Looking up the rest from reference TRBV5-4 and TRBJ1-2 gives the full variable domain: ETGVTQSPTHLIKTRGQQVTLRCSSQSGHNTVSWYQQALGQGPQFIFQYYREEENGRGNFPPRFSGLQFPNYSSELNVNALELDDSALYLCASSLAGNGYTFGSGTRLTVV.

The chain combines TRBV5-4 with TRBJ2-7; D is unresolved. The germline V and J ends were trimmed by 0 bases and 7 bases, with 11 bases remaining between them. This CDR3 has 13 residues. Germline V gene sequence: CDR1 SGHNT, CDR2 YYREEE (reference sequence). CDR3 sequence reads: CASSLEATGEQYF. The DNA for the CDR3 is TGTGCCAGCAGCTTGGAGGCGACCGGGGAGCAGTACTTC.

The CDR3 nucleotides read TGTGCCAGCAGTCAGGGACAGGTGATTAACTATGGCTACACCTTC. Translated: CASSQGQVINYGYTF. The chain combines TRBV28 with TRBJ1-2; 8 positions agree with TRBD1. Germline V gene data show CDR1 as MDHEN and CDR2 as SYDVKM. V shed 5 bases, J shed 1 base, and the junction held 6 bases outside the gene matches. This CDR3 is built from 15 residues.

The V and J genes are TRBV4-2 and TRBJ2-3; 8 bases line up with TRBD2. CDR3 length equals 17 residues. Trimming at V came to 1 base and at J to 0 bases, leaving 6 bases not matched to a gene. Germline CDR1 reads LGHNA; CDR2 reads YNFKEQ. The DNA of the CDR3 is TGTGCCAGCAGCCAAGTCGGCGGGAGGCGTAGCACAGATACGCAGTATTTT. It is translated as CASSQVGGRRSTDTQYF.

This sequence joins TRBV28 and TRBJ2-1, with 9 bases lining up with TRBD2. Trimming cost V 2 bases and J 7 bases; bases outside gene matches: 9. This CDR3 has 16 amino acids. Germline loops: CDR1 MDHEN, CDR2 SYDVKM. CDR3 sequence (DNA): TGTGCCAGCAGTTTAGGGGGACTAGCTGTTGGGAATGAGCAGTTCTTC. Translation: CASSLGGLAVGNEQFF.

The chain joins TRBV9 to TRBJ2-5, with 9 nucleotides matching TRBD2. The V gene's germline CDR1 is SGDLS and CDR2 YYNGEE. Trimming cost V 4 bases and J 4 bases; bases outside gene matches: 5. There are 14 residues in the CDR3. The CDR3 here is CASSLSLAGETQYF. In DNA, the CDR3 is TGTGCCAGCAGCCTGTCACTAGCGGGAGAGACCCAGTACTTC.

This chain joins TRBV7-9 and TRBJ2-7; 14 positions agree with TRBD2. Germline values: CDR1 SEHNR, CDR2 FQNEAQ (reference sequence). The CDR3 length is 15 residues. Losses at the gene ends were 5 bases for V and 4 bases for J; bases not matched to a gene: 4. Here the CDR3 DNA reads TGTGCCAGCAGCCAGGGACTAGCGGGAGCGTACGAGCAGTACTTC. Protein: CASSQGLAGAYEQYF.

The chain combines TRBV5-1 with TRBJ2-1; TRBD2 aligns across 8 bases. In germline, CDR1 is SGHRS, CDR2 YFSETQ. The junction had 8 bases not matched to a gene; V was cut back by 2 bases and J by 7 bases. The CDR3 consists of 15 residues. CDR3 region: CASSLQPGLVNEQFF. The CDR3 region has the DNA TGCGCCAGCAGCTTACAACCGGGACTAGTAAATGAGCAGTTCTTC.

V usage is TRBV7-2 and J usage is TRBJ2-1; the D is unclear. CDR1 SGHTA and CDR2 FQGNSA come from the germline V gene. With 4 bases removed from V and 0 bases from J, the gap between germline ends came to 10 bases. This CDR3 is built from 15 residues. The CDR3 spells CASSSLPNSYNEQFF. As DNA, the CDR3 is TGTGCCAGCAGCTCGTTACCAAACTCCTACAATGAGCAGTTCTTC.

J is TRBJ1-2 and V is TRBV30; D remains ambiguous. Germline V CDR1 and CDR2: GTSNPN, SVGIG (reference sequence). Trimming shortened V by 4 bases and J by 6 bases, and 21 bases separated the two germline ends. This CDR3 spans 15 amino acids. CDR3 nucleotide sequence: TGTGCCTGGACCCCAGCGGGCAGTGCGATTAATGGCTACACCTTC. Translated, it gives CAWTPAGSAINGYTF.

Worth noting for this clone: This sample includes further DNA sequences coding for the same CDR3. The chain recombines TRBV2 with TRBJ2-5; D is unresolved. Trimming left V 3 bases short and J 5 bases short, with 7 bases between. Germline V CDR1 and CDR2: SNHLY, FYNNEI. The CDR3 totals 12 residues. The CDR3 coding sequence is TGTGCCAGCAGTGAGGTGGAGGAGACCCAGTACTTC. Protein product: CASSEVEETQYF.

V is TRBV2 and J is TRBJ1-2, with a possible D match to TRBD1 (5 bases). The CDR3 covers 14 residues. Trimming took off 5 bases at V and 3 bases at J, with 13 bases between the two ends. Germline V gene sequence: CDR1 SNHLY, CDR2 FYNNEI. The CDR3 sequence: CASSRITGYYGYTF. In DNA, the CDR3 is TGTGCCAGCAGTCGAATTACAGGATACTATGGCTACACCTTC.

The chain links TRBV7-9 to TRBJ1-4, with D hard to call. This CDR3 spans 12 amino acids. The germline gives CDR1 SEHNR, CDR2 FQNEAQ (reference sequence). Trimming took off 4 bases at V and 5 bases at J, with 5 bases between the two ends. CDR3: CASSSPNEKLFF. The CDR3, as DNA: TGTGCCAGCAGCTCACCAAATGAAAAACTGTTTTTT. The full variable domain, completed using reference TRBV7-9 and TRBJ1-4, is DTGVSQNPRHKITKRGQNVTFRCDPISEHNRLYWYRQTLGQGPEFLTYFQNEAQLEKSRLLSDRFSAERPKGSFSTLEIQRTEQGDSAMYLCASSSPNEKLFFGSGTQLSVL.

The gene calls are TRBV2 and TRBJ2-1; perhaps TRBD1 as D (5 bases). Germline V CDR1 and CDR2: SNHLY, FYNNEI. This CDR3 is built from 12 residues. Trimming cost V 5 bases and J 7 bases, with 9 bases left between them. CDR3 sequence (DNA): TGTGCCAGCAGTCGTGACAGAAATGAGCAGTTCTTC. As protein: CASSRDRNEQFF.